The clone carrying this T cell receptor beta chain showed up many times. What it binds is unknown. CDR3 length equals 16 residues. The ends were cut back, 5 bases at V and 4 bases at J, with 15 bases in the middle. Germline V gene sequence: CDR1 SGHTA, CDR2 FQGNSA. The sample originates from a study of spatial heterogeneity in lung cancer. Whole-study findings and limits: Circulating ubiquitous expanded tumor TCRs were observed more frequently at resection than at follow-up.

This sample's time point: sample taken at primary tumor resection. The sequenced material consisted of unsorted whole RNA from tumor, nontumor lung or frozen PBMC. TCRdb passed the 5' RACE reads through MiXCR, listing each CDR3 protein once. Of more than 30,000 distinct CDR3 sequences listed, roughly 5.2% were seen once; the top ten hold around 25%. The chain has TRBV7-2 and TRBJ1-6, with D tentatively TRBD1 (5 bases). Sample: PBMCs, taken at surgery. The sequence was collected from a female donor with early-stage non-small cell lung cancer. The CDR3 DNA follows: TGTGCCAGCAGCCCAGGGATACCTTTTTATAATTCACCCCTCCACTTT. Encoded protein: CASSPGIPFYNSPLHF.